This T cell receptor beta chain was documented in a study of blood T cell repertoires in COVID-19. Study-level information: Acute-phase and convalescent COVID-19 samples originated in the United States, Italy and Spain. The cDNA or gDNA used as material had been derived from T cells, B-cell-depleted T cells, or PBMCs.

Original analysis: Quantification of nucleated cells was approximated via reference gene primer amplification. TCRdb keeps only in-frame clones here, not all; method: immunoSEQ multiplex PCR. The DNA was the basis for D and trimming; V, J and clone size are from that table. Among some 160,000 clones listed, 78% were seen once. V lost 4 bases, J lost 4 bases, and 23 bases lay in between. The CDR3 loop spans 18 amino acids. The germline gives CDR1 LGHDT, CDR2 YNNKEL (reference sequence). This receptor was identified in a woman older than 75 with acute or convalescent COVID-19. The V and J genes are TRBV3-1 (or the pseudogene TRBV3-2) and TRBJ1-3, with D hard to call. Sequenced material: peripheral blood. CDR3 region: CASSPVPFRRVGGNTIYF. CDR3 coding DNA: TGTGCCAGCAGCCCGGTGCCGTTTCGGCGGGTCGGAGGAAACACCATATATTTT.